There are a few counts of the clone carrying this T cell receptor beta chain. Only in-frame clones appear in the TCRdb table, and some are missing; sequencing was by immunoSEQ multiplex PCR. The sample includes 55,000 to 90,000 clones, roughly four fifths of them seen just once. This record belongs to a study of T cell responses to AZD1222 COVID-19 vaccine. Study summary: Researchers grouped second doses given at about 4 or about 12 weeks into one pool.

Per the germline V gene, CDR1 is SGDLS and CDR2 is YYNGEE. This CDR3 is 17 amino acids long. Trimming shortened V by 0 bases and J by 5 bases, and 17 bases separated the two germline ends. The sample here was peripheral blood, taken on day 0 of AZD1222 vaccination. The chain couples TRBV9 to TRBJ2-2; TRBD2 might be the D (7 bases). This clonotype originated in an adult in good health. The chain's CDR3 is CASSVGGQPGRTGELFF. The DNA for the CDR3 is TGTGCCAGCAGCGTAGGGGGACAACCCGGGAGGACCGGGGAGCTGTTTTTT. The full variable domain, its missing parts supplied by reference TRBV9 and TRBJ2-2, is DSGVTQTPKHLITATGQRVTLRCSPRSGDLSVYWYQQSLDQGLQFLIQYYNGEERAKGNILERFSAQQFPDLHSELNLSSLELGDSALYFCASSVGGQPGRTGELFFGEGSRLTVL.